The next 3 T cell receptor beta chains were all read from a single sample in a study of neoadjuvant nivolumab and ipilimumab in lung cancer (TCRdb year 2020). Library method: the immunoSEQ multiplex PCR assay. As stored in TCRdb, this immuneACCESS dataset retains in-frame rearrangements with V and J assigned. A fraction of the clones does not appear; measured against another copy, unresolved V genes explain less than half of the discrepancy, and the remainder lacks a known reason. This sample gives 18,000 or so clones in total; 60% to 85% of them show up just once. The ten largest clones take up around 8.6% of the sample. According to the study, the label for this sample's time point signals: at surgical resection after neoadjuvant nivolumab +/- ipilimumab. The sample consisted of tumor tissue, taken after neoadjuvant nivolumab, alone or with ipilimumab, at or shortly before surgery. These receptors were taken from an adult with non-small cell lung cancer.

This rearrangement joins TRBV5-4 to TRBJ2-5; possible D gene TRBD2, 6 bases. There are 12 residues in the CDR3. The V gene's germline CDR1 is SGHNT and CDR2 YYREEE (reference sequence). The V end lost 5 bases, the J end lost 5 bases, and 10 bases lay between the germline ends. In nucleotides, the CDR3 is TGTGCCAGCAGTAGGGAGGTTGAGACCCAGTACTTC. Encoded protein: CASSREVETQYF.

V gene TRBV10-3 combines with J gene TRBJ1-1; D is uncertain. Trimming left V 5 bases short and J 0 bases short, with 7 bases between. CDR1 ENHRY and CDR2 SYGVKD come from the germline V gene. This CDR3 contains 13 residues. The CDR3 DNA reads TGTGCCATCAGTCCGGGAATGAACACTGAAGCTTTCTTT. It specifies CAISPGMNTEAFF.

A single count supports this clone. The chain's CDR3 is CSARGDYGYTF. As DNA, the CDR3 is TGCAGTGCTAGAGGGGACTATGGCTACACCTTC. V usage is TRBV20-1 and J usage is TRBJ1-2; D ambiguous. Trimming left V 1 base short and J 3 bases short, with 3 bases between. The CDR3 contains 11 residues. Looked up from germline, CDR1 is DFQATT and CDR2 is SNEGSKA (reference sequence).